The 14 T cell receptor beta chains given below trace back to one sample, sequenced in a study of PD-1 and CTLA-4 blockade in melanoma. Sequencing was performed with immunoSEQ multiplex PCR; in TCRdb, only in-frame clones are kept and a portion is missing. The profile shows 25,000 to 30,000 clones, roughly nine tenths of them singletons. The sequences come from CD8+ T cells from peripheral blood, collected before anti-PD-1 treatment. The receptors shown here come from a human donor with melanoma.

The chain links TRBV7-2 to TRBJ2-5; D possibly corresponds to TRBD2 (7 bases). V was shortened by 8 bases and J by 5 bases, with 27 bases between the two germline ends. This CDR3 has 17 amino acids. Germline V gives CDR1 SGHTA, CDR2 FQGNSA. CDR3 nucleotides: TGTGCCAGCGGCGATGTTACTGGGGGGGCCTTGTGGGAGACCCAGTACTTC. Encoded protein: CASGDVTGGALWETQYF. Full variable domain (outside the CDR3, taken from reference TRBV7-2 and TRBJ2-5): GAGVSQSPSNKVTEKGKDVELRCDPISGHTALYWYRQSLGQGLEFLIYFQGNSAPDKSGLPSDRFSAERTGGSVSTLTIQRTQQEDSAVYLCASGDVTGGALWETQYFGPGTRLLVL.

This clone was seen only a few times. The chain has TRBV24-1 and TRBJ1-5; D is unclear. The V end was cut by 0 bases, the J end by 6 bases, with 5 bases between. The CDR3 spans 13 residues. Per the germline V gene, CDR1 is KGHDR and CDR2 is SFDVKD. The CDR3 DNA reads as TGTGCCACCAGTGATTTGTTAGGTCAGCCCCAGCATTTT. Protein: CATSDLLGQPQHF.

This sequence joins TRBV28 and TRBJ1-1; TRBD1 might be the D (5 bases). Germline CDR1 and CDR2: MDHEN and SYDVKM. This CDR3 contains 14 residues. V gave up 5 bases and J gave up 3 bases, with 13 bases separating them. CDR3: CASSASREYTEAFF. CDR3 bases: TGTGCCAGCAGTGCCTCCAGGGAGTACACTGAAGCTTTCTTT.

This chain joins TRBV15 and TRBJ1-1; possible D gene TRBD1, 6 bases. Per germline, CDR1 LNHNV and CDR2 YYDKDF (reference sequence). The CDR3 contains 13 residues. The germline V and J ends were trimmed by 8 bases and 4 bases, with 14 bases remaining between them. The CDR3 coding sequence is TGTGCCACCGCGGACAGAACCTCCACTGAAGCTTTCTTT. This codes for CATADRTSTEAFF.

V is TRBV30 and J is TRBJ1-2, with D tentatively TRBD1 (5 bases). The V gene lost 0 bases and the J gene lost 4 bases, with 12 bases spanning the gap. The CDR3 loop spans 14 amino acids. Germline V gene sequence: CDR1 GTSNPN, CDR2 SVGIG (reference sequence). The CDR3 loop is CAWSVSDRRYGYTF. The CDR3, as DNA: TGTGCCTGGAGTGTATCCGACAGACGCTATGGCTACACCTTC.

The chain uses TRBV15 and TRBJ2-1; TRBD2 might be the D (5 bases). V gave up 5 bases and J gave up 8 bases, with 13 bases separating them. This CDR3 is 13 amino acids long. The germline gives CDR1 LNHNV, CDR2 YYDKDF (reference sequence). The DNA of the CDR3 is TGTGCCACCAGCTCACATCGGGGAGATGAGCAGTTCTTC. This gives the protein CATSSHRGDEQFF.

J is TRBJ2-7 and V is TRBV21-1; TRBD2, the table's D call, was not compared with the DNA. TRBV21-1 is annotated as a pseudogene. The CDR3 runs 14 residues. The CDR3 is CASSKALITYEQYF. The CDR3 DNA reads TGTGCCAGCAGCAAAGCTCTAATCACCTACGAGCAGTACTTC.

The chain joins TRBV28 to TRBJ2-7; no clear D. Germline loops: CDR1 MDHEN, CDR2 SYDVKM. The CDR3 is made up of 15 amino acids. Trimming removed 3 bases at V and 1 base at J, with 13 bases between. This CDR3 is CASSLPREVSYEQYF. The CDR3 nucleotides read TGTGCCAGCAGTTTGCCCCGCGAGGTGTCCTACGAGCAGTACTTC.

The V call is TRBV28, the J call TRBJ2-7; D is undetermined. CDR1 and CDR2 (germline): MDHEN, SYDVKM. The CDR3 length is 15 residues. The V gene lost 3 bases and the J gene lost 1 base, with 13 bases spanning the gap. This chain's CDR3 is CASSFRRGGSYEQYF. CDR3 nucleotide sequence: TGTGCCAGCAGTTTCAGGCGCGGTGGGTCCTACGAGCAGTACTTC.

The chain employs TRBV6-5 and TRBJ2-5, with D unresolved. The germline V gene has CDR1 MNHEY and CDR2 SVGAGI. Trimming removed 0 bases from V and 3 bases from J, with 8 bases in between. This CDR3 is 14 amino acids long. This CDR3 reads CASSYSRSEETQYF. The DNA for the CDR3 is TGTGCCAGCAGTTACTCGCGTTCCGAAGAGACCCAGTACTTC.

By share, this clone counts as large. The rearrangement links TRBV28 to TRBJ1-3, with D hard to call. This CDR3 has 15 residues. The V end was cut by 1 base, the J end by 1 base, with 8 bases between. Germline V gives CDR1 MDHEN, CDR2 SYDVKM. CDR3 sequence: CASSLLTESGNTIYF. The CDR3 DNA is TGTGCCAGCAGTTTATTGACGGAATCTGGAAACACCATATATTTT.

V usage is TRBV6-6 and J usage is TRBJ1-4; D may be TRBD1 (5 bases). Germline V gene sequence: CDR1 MNHNY, CDR2 SVGAGI (reference sequence). This CDR3 spans 14 amino acids. Trimming cost V 6 bases and J 4 bases, with 12 bases left between them. This CDR3 is CASSPGGFNEKLFF. Written as DNA, the CDR3 is TGTGCCAGCAGCCCGGGGGGGTTTAATGAAAAACTGTTTTTT.

The rearrangement links TRBV11-3 to TRBJ2-2, with D hard to call. V dropped 4 bases and J dropped 6 bases, with 15 bases sitting between them. Germline CDR1 is SGHNT and CDR2 is YENEEA. The CDR3 has 15 amino acids. CDR3 amino acids: CASSSSDFGAGELFF. The CDR3 nucleotides read TGTGCCAGCAGCTCATCCGATTTCGGTGCCGGGGAGCTGTTTTTT.

The chain has TRBV18 and TRBJ1-4; D gene ambiguous. Germline V CDR1 and CDR2: KGHSH, LQKENI. V was cut by 3 bases and J by 10 bases, with 15 bases left in between. The CDR3 has 14 residues. The CDR3 coding sequence is TGTGCCAGCTCACCCGACGCGAACGGCGGAAAACTGTTTTTT. Amino acid sequence: CASSPDANGGKLFF. The full variable domain, in which reference TRBV18 and TRBJ1-4 provide the parts outside the CDR3, is NAGVMQNPRHLVRRRGQEARLRCSPMKGHSHVYWYRQLPEEGLKFMVYLQKENIIDESGMPKERFSAEFPKEGPSILRIQQVVRGDSAAYFCASSPDANGGKLFFGSGTQLSVL.